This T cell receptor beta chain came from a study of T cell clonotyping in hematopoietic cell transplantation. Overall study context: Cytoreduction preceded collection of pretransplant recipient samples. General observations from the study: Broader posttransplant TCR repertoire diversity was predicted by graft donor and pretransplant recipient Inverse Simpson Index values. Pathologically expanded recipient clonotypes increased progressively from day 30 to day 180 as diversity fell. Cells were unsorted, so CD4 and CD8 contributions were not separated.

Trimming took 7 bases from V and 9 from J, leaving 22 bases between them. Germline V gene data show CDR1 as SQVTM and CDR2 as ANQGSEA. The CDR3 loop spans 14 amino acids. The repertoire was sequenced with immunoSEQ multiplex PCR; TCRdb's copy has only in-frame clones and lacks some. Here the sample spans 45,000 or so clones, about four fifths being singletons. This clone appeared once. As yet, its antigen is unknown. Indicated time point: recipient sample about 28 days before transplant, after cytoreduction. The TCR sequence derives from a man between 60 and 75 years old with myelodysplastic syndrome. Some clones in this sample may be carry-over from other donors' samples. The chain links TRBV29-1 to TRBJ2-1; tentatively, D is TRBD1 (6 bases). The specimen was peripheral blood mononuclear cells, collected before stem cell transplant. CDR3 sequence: CSALRLGAGSEQFF. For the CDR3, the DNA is TGCAGCGCCCTAAGATTGGGGGCAGGGAGTGAGCAGTTCTTC.